The next 4 T cell receptor beta chains were all read from a single sample in a study of T cells after yellow fever vaccination. Via MiXCR, TCRdb re-called the 5' RACE reads, giving one row per CDR3 protein. The sample has around 250,000 distinct CDR3 sequences; about 5.2% are singletons. The specimen was CD4+ T cells sorted from PBMCs, collected on the day of the yellow fever booster vaccination. These receptors all come from a man in his late teens or twenties who received the YFV17D yellow fever vaccine.

The rearrangement uses TRBV20-1 and TRBJ2-5; 8 bases agree with TRBD2. This CDR3 has 15 residues. With V trimmed by 2 bases and J by 0 bases, 5 bases remained unmatched. In germline, CDR1 is DFQATT, CDR2 SNEGSKA (reference sequence). CDR3: CSARTISGDQETQYF. The CDR3 DNA reads TGCAGTGCTAGAACGATTAGCGGGGACCAAGAGACCCAGTACTTC.

The CDR3 protein is CASSTGAQETQYF. The CDR3 nucleotides are TGTGCCAGCAGTACGGGGGCGCAAGAGACCCAGTACTTC. The rearrangement links TRBV11-2 to TRBJ2-5, with D perhaps matching TRBD1 or TRBD2 (6 bases each). This CDR3 has 13 amino acids. V was cut by 6 bases and J by 2 bases, with 10 bases left in between. Germline V gene lookup returns CDR1 SGHAT and CDR2 FQNNGV.

This clonotype was found a few times. The V gene is TRBV5-1, the J gene TRBJ2-1; D is unclear. In germline, CDR1 is SGHRS, CDR2 YFSETQ. The ends were cut back, 0 bases at V and 4 bases at J, with 11 bases in the middle. This CDR3 is 15 amino acids long. The CDR3 DNA reads as TGCGCCAGCAGCTTGGTCTCGGACCTTTACAATGAGCAGTTCTTC. Encoded protein: CASSLVSDLYNEQFF.

V gene TRBV29-1 combines with J gene TRBJ1-5, with D hard to call. CDR1 is SQVTM, CDR2 ANQGSEA, per germline. The V and J ends lost 4 bases and 3 bases respectively, with 10 bases between them. The CDR3 is 13 residues long. CDR3 in amino acids: CSVGRAPNQPQHF. CDR3 sequence (DNA): TGCAGCGTTGGCAGAGCCCCCAATCAGCCCCAGCATTTT.